This T cell receptor beta chain was sequenced during a study of regulatory T cells in long-lasting Graves disease. About the research overall: Prior antithyroid drug treatment in newly diagnosed Graves' patients lasted under 3 months.

In germline, CDR1 is MNHGY, CDR2 SAAAGT. V was clipped by 0 bases and J by 6 bases, with 9 bases between them. The CDR3 is made up of 13 amino acids. This clonotype was recorded at least ten times. Through Arm-PCR of CDR3 regions and iRepertoire HTBI primers, TCR beta libraries were built. TCRdb re-called the multiplex PCR reads through MiXCR, storing one row per CDR3 protein. Among 550,000 to 700,000 distinct CDR3 sequences listed, about 16% were seen once. Time point in this sample: newly diagnosed GD, antithyroid drugs for less than 3 months. The TCR library was made from RNA extracted from PBMCs. Another study also made use of these data, one on T cells in Graves' hyperthyroidism and ophthalmopathy.

This chain uses TRBV6-8 with TRBJ2-7, with D unclear. The input for sequencing was peripheral blood mononuclear cells (PBMCs), taken at new diagnosis, from a patient treated with antithyroid drugs. This TCR was recovered from a man younger than 35 with Graves disease. The CDR3 reads CASSYSGNGEQYF. CDR3 coding DNA: TGTGCCAGCAGTTACTCGGGGAACGGCGAGCAGTACTTC.